This entry describes one T cell receptor (beta chain). Its antigen is not identified. This specimen belongs to a study of T cell repertoires in cytomegalovirus infection. In the study overall: Public TCR beta signatures were indicative of both CMV infection and a matching HLA type. Overall study results and limits: Summed frequency of shared TCR beta families picked out CMV carriers who also had the relevant HLA. HLA-C-restricted TCR beta clonotypes specific for CMV led the ex vivo response.

V was clipped by 5 bases and J by 3 bases, with 18 bases between them. The CDR3 contains 16 residues. Germline assignment: CDR1 ENHRY and CDR2 SYGVKD. From the reads, TCRdb called clonotypes with MiXCR, one entry per CDR3 protein. This sample has 450,000 to 650,000 distinct CDR3 sequences, with less than 30% found just once. The gene calls are TRBV10-3 and TRBJ2-3; perhaps D is TRBD1 or TRBD2 (6 bases each). This TCR was recovered from a human donor in good health (CMV status not recorded). Some clones in this sample may be carry-over from other donors' samples. The specimen sequenced was PBMCs. The CDR3 is CAISNTQGLGTDTQYF. In nucleotides, the CDR3 is TGTGCCATCAGTAACACACAGGGACTGGGGACAGATACGCAGTATTTT.